These 31 T cell receptor beta chains were sequenced from one sample in a study of PD-1 blockade in classical Hodgkin lymphoma. Stated time point: cycle 4 day 1 (C4D1), after more than five weeks of nivolumab. Every patient relapsed after autologous stem cell transplantation, and brentuximab vedotin exposure varied. Only in-frame clones appear in the TCRdb table, and some are missing; sequencing was by immunoSEQ multiplex PCR. The sample consists of under 35,000 clones, roughly 76% of them appearing once. Sequenced material: peripheral blood mononuclear cells (PBMCs), taken before the fourth cycle of nivolumab. The receptors derive from a human donor with classical Hodgkin lymphoma.

This chain connects TRBV6-5 to TRBJ1-2; tentative D call: TRBD1 (6 bases). The CDR3 runs 12 residues. The germline gives CDR1 MNHEY, CDR2 SVGAGI. V lost 5 bases and J 4 bases, leaving 8 bases between the germline ends. This CDR3 reads CASSMTGYGYTF. CDR3 bases: TGTGCCAGCAGTATGACAGGCTATGGCTACACCTTC.

The CDR3 DNA reads as TGTGCCAGCCGGACAGGGTTTGGCTACACCTTC. Translating gives CASRTGFGYTF. This chain connects TRBV28 to TRBJ1-2; 8 nucleotides align to TRBD1. The germline CDR1 and CDR2 sequences are MDHEN and SYDVKM. This CDR3 has 11 amino acids. The junction had 3 bases not matched to a gene; V was cut back by 8 bases and J by 7 bases.

This chain uses TRBV29-1 with TRBJ2-7, with 7 bases fitting TRBD1. The CDR3 spans 12 residues. The germline CDR1 and CDR2 sequences are SQVTM and ANQGSEA. V lost 7 bases and J lost 3; bases outside the gene matches: 6. CDR3 bases: TGCAGCGCCAGGGACAGCTTCTACGAGCAGTACTTC. Translating gives CSARDSFYEQYF.

The chain is built from TRBV6-5 and TRBJ2-7; 7 bases are shared with TRBD1. This CDR3 has 15 residues. The germline V gene encodes CDR1 MNHEY and CDR2 SVGAGI. With 6 bases clipped from V and 3 bases from J, the junction kept 11 bases outside the gene matches. The CDR3 spells CASRFQPGQSYEQYF. CDR3 coding DNA: TGTGCCAGCAGATTCCAACCGGGACAGAGCTACGAGCAGTACTTC.

This chain joins TRBV27 and TRBJ2-3; D possibly matches TRBD1 or TRBD2 (5 bases each). Germline V lookup: CDR1 MNHEY, CDR2 SMNVEV (reference sequence). V dropped 0 bases and J dropped 4 bases, with 17 bases sitting between them. This CDR3 contains 17 residues. The CDR3 DNA sequence: TGTGCCAGCAGTTTATCTTTAGGGGACGTGGTGGCAGATACGCAGTATTTT. Translated, it gives CASSLSLGDVVADTQYF.

This clone was seen a single time. The chain uses TRBV11-3 and TRBJ2-3; TRBD2 matches at 8 bases. Germline V gene lookup returns CDR1 SGHNT and CDR2 YENEEA. This CDR3 contains 15 residues. J was trimmed by 4 bases and V by 1 base; bases with no gene match: 4. The CDR3 region has the DNA TGTGCCAGCAGCTTAGGCGGGGGGCCTTCAGATACGCAGTATTTT. As protein: CASSLGGGPSDTQYF.

The CDR3 sequence is CASSVEEGYTEAFF. CDR3 coding DNA: TGTGCCAGCAGCGTAGAGGAAGGATACACTGAAGCTTTCTTT. The rearrangement joins TRBV9 to TRBJ1-1, with unresolved D. The length of the CDR3 is 14 residues. The germline V gene encodes CDR1 SGDLS and CDR2 YYNGEE. V lost 0 bases, J lost 3 bases, and 9 bases lay in between.

The chain couples TRBV10-3 to TRBJ2-1, with 12 bases aligning to TRBD2. Germline assignment: CDR1 ENHRY and CDR2 SYGVKD. Trimming at V came to 7 bases and at J to 9 bases, leaving 10 bases not matched to a gene. The CDR3 has 15 amino acids. CDR3 DNA sequence: TGTGCCATCACGGAGACTAGCGGGGGCCTTCCTGAGCAGTTCTTC. This codes for CAITETSGGLPEQFF.

The rearrangement joins TRBV5-4 to TRBJ2-5; 10 bases map to TRBD2. The trim removed 3 bases at V and 4 bases at J, leaving 9 bases unmatched. This CDR3 has 16 residues. From germline, CDR1 is SGHNT and CDR2 YYREEE (reference sequence). The CDR3 loop is CASSSRLAGVLETQYF. The CDR3 DNA sequence: TGTGCCAGCAGCTCTCGTCTAGCGGGAGTTTTAGAGACCCAGTACTTC.

The chain couples TRBV19 to TRBJ2-5; weak D call: TRBD2 (6 bases). The CDR3 has 14 amino acids. Germline V gene sequence: CDR1 LNHDA, CDR2 SQIVND (reference sequence). V lost 3 bases to trimming and J lost 2 bases, with 10 bases between them. For the CDR3, the DNA is TGTGCCAGTAGTATGGGACTTGCTCAAGAGACCCAGTACTTC. It specifies CASSMGLAQETQYF.

The V call is TRBV7-9, the J call TRBJ2-7; possible D gene TRBD2, 6 bases. Per germline, CDR1 SEHNR and CDR2 FQNEAQ (reference sequence). Trimming shortened V by 4 bases and J by 6 bases, and 7 bases separated the two germline ends. There are 11 residues in the CDR3. CDR3 loop: CASSSSAEQYF. The CDR3 nucleotides are TGTGCCAGCAGCTCTAGCGCCGAGCAGTACTTC.

The genes are TRBV11-2 and TRBJ2-7; 7 positions agree with TRBD2. The CDR3 totals 14 residues. The V gene end was trimmed by 1 base and the J gene end by 7 bases; junction bases not matched to a gene: 7. Germline loops: CDR1 SGHAT, CDR2 FQNNGV. Here the CDR3 reads CASSLGGGGKEQYF. CDR3 in DNA: TGTGCCAGCAGCTTAGGGGGCGGGGGTAAGGAGCAGTACTTC.

The chain has TRBV19 and TRBJ1-1; D is unresolved. This CDR3 has 15 residues. Germline V CDR1 and CDR2: LNHDA, SQIVND (reference sequence). Trimming shortened V by 5 bases and J by 3 bases, and 16 bases separated the two germline ends. CDR3 coding DNA: TGTGCCAGTAGTGTTACCGCGTCTCGGGACACTGAAGCTTTCTTT. Protein: CASSVTASRDTEAFF. The variable domain in full, with the rest retrieved from reference TRBV19 and TRBJ1-1, is DGGITQSPKYLFRKEGQNVTLSCEQNLNHDAMYWYRQDPGQGLRLIYYSQIVNDFQKGDIAEGYSVSREKKESFPLTVTSAQKNPTAFYLCASSVTASRDTEAFFGQGTRLTVV.

The V call is TRBV4-3, the J call TRBJ1-2; no definite D call. The CDR3 has 15 residues. CDR1 LGHNA and CDR2 YSLEER come from the germline V gene. V was shortened by 4 bases and J by 7 bases, with 19 bases between the two germline ends. The CDR3, as DNA: TGCGCCAGCAGCCGCTATACCGGGAGCGGCGGTGGCTACACCTTC. It codes for CASSRYTGSGGGYTF.

This clone was seen a handful of times. The gene calls are TRBV7-2 and TRBJ1-6; TRBD1 aligns across 7 bases. Germline trimming cut 2 bases from V and 4 bases from J; bases unmatched to any gene: 5. This CDR3 is built from 16 residues. CDR1 is SGHTA, CDR2 FQGNSA, per germline. The CDR3 spells CASSLPDREYNSPLHF. CDR3 nucleotides: TGTGCCAGCAGCTTACCCGACAGGGAATATAATTCACCCCTCCACTTT. Based on the CDR3 plus reference TRBV7-2 and TRBJ1-6, the full variable domain is GAGVSQSPSNKVTEKGKDVELRCDPISGHTALYWYRQSLGQGLEFLIYFQGNSAPDKSGLPSDRFSAERTGGSVSTLTIQRTQQEDSAVYLCASSLPDREYNSPLHFGNGTRLTVT.

This clone came up once. This rearrangement joins TRBV4-1 to TRBJ1-4; 7 nucleotides align to TRBD1. The V segment lost 0 bases and the J segment 7 bases; nucleotides outside the gene matches: 14. Germline V CDR1 and CDR2: MGHRA, YSYEKL. This CDR3 contains 18 residues. The CDR3 coding sequence is TGCGCCAGCAGCCAAGATAGGGAGGGGGCTCGGGCTGCTGAAAAACTGTTTTTT. It translates to CASSQDREGARAAEKLFF.

This clone has just a few counts. In nucleotides, the CDR3 is TGTGCCAGCAGTCCAGACACCTATGGCTACACCTTC. Translating gives CASSPDTYGYTF. This chain links TRBV27 with TRBJ1-2; no definite D call. CDR3 size: 12 residues. Germline CDR1 and CDR2: MNHEY and SMNVEV (reference sequence). V dropped 5 bases and J dropped 4 bases, with 8 bases sitting between them.

The chain combines TRBV7-3 with TRBJ2-3, with a weak D call TRBD2 (6 bases). Germline loops: CDR1 SGHTA, CDR2 FQGTGA. The CDR3 sequence is 17 residues long. V was cut by 1 base and J by 1 base, with 15 bases left in between. CDR3 DNA: TGTGCCAGCAGCTTAATGCCAGGGAGGCGGGGCACAGATACGCAGTATTTT. Translated, it gives CASSLMPGRRGTDTQYF.

The chain employs TRBV2 and TRBJ2-5; D might be TRBD1 or TRBD2, each matching 5 bases. The CDR3 is made up of 16 amino acids. The germline gives CDR1 SNHLY, CDR2 FYNNEI. The V gene lost 6 bases and the J gene lost 3 bases, with 20 bases spanning the gap. The DNA of the CDR3 is TGTGCCAGCAGGAGTGATGACAGAGCCGGGAAAGAGACCCAGTACTTC. Residues: CASRSDDRAGKETQYF.

The chain couples TRBV4-1 to TRBJ2-3; no firm D call. This CDR3 comprises 17 residues. In germline, CDR1 is MGHRA, CDR2 YSYEKL. The ends were cut back, 1 base at V and 0 bases at J, with 14 bases in the middle. The CDR3 DNA sequence: TGCGCCAGCAGCCAAGCGGTTGTCGGACCTAGCACAGATACGCAGTATTTT. This encodes CASSQAVVGPSTDTQYF.

The CDR3 nucleotides read TGTGCCAGCAGTTACGGGTCGGGAGGATACGAGCAGTACTTC. Protein product: CASSYGSGGYEQYF. The rearrangement uses TRBV6-5 and TRBJ2-7, with 7 nucleotides matching TRBD2. Germline CDR1 is MNHEY and CDR2 is SVGAGI. V was clipped by 2 bases and J by 4 bases; unmatched bases: 5. This CDR3 is 14 amino acids long.

This clone is deemed medium-sized (0.01 to 0.1%). J is TRBJ1-1 and V is TRBV10-3; D unclear. This CDR3 has 14 residues. V lost 9 bases and J 1 base, leaving 15 bases between the germline ends. Germline lookup yields CDR1 ENHRY and CDR2 SYGVKD. The CDR3 sequence is CAISPRDPNTEAFF. The CDR3 DNA is TGTGCCATTTCACCGCGGGATCCGAACACTGAAGCTTTCTTT.

The chain links TRBV5-5 to TRBJ1-2; weak D call: TRBD1 (5 bases). Trimming took off 1 base at V and 0 bases at J, with 10 bases between the two ends. The CDR3 is 15 amino acids. Germline values: CDR1 SGHKS, CDR2 YYEKEE (reference sequence). CDR3 in amino acids: CASSLRGDPNYGYTF. The CDR3 DNA follows: TGTGCCAGCAGCTTGCGGGGGGACCCTAACTATGGCTACACCTTC.

DNA for the CDR3: TGTGCCAGCAGCGTAGATTCCGGTTACGAGCAGTACTTC. Its protein product is CASSVDSGYEQYF. The chain is built from TRBV9 and TRBJ2-7; D is undetermined. The CDR3 has 13 residues. V lost 0 bases and J 4 bases, leaving 8 bases between the germline ends. CDR1 is SGDLS and CDR2 is YYNGEE in the germline V gene. Filled out from reference TRBV9 and TRBJ2-7, the complete variable domain reads DSGVTQTPKHLITATGQRVTLRCSPRSGDLSVYWYQQSLDQGLQFLIQYYNGEERAKGNILERFSAQQFPDLHSELNLSSLELGDSALYFCASSVDSGYEQYFGPGTRLTVT.

V usage is TRBV19 and J usage is TRBJ1-2; D remains ambiguous. The ends were cut back, 4 bases at V and 8 bases at J, with 20 bases in the middle. The CDR3 length is 15 residues. Looked up from germline, CDR1 is LNHDA and CDR2 is SQIVND (reference sequence). The chain's CDR3 is CASSTPRGVGKGYTF. The CDR3 region has the DNA TGTGCCAGTAGTACGCCTCGCGGGGTTGGGAAAGGCTACACCTTC.

This chain uses TRBV7-9 with TRBJ2-3; D perhaps matches TRBD1 (5 bases). Trimming removed 5 bases from V and 0 bases from J, with 15 bases in between. Germline assignment: CDR1 SEHNR and CDR2 FQNEAQ (reference sequence). The CDR3 sequence is 16 residues long. CDR3 coding DNA: TGTGCCAGCAGCCCACTGACAGCTTCTAGCACAGATACGCAGTATTTT. Translating it yields CASSPLTASSTDTQYF.

The CDR3 DNA reads as TGTGCCAGCAGCTCTAGCGGGGTAGAGCAGTTCTTC. Its protein product is CASSSSGVEQFF. The genes are TRBV11-2 and TRBJ2-1; TRBD2 matches at 9 bases. Germline V gene data show CDR1 as SGHAT and CDR2 as FQNNGV. Trimming cost V 4 bases and J 10 bases; bases outside gene matches: 2. The CDR3 extends over 12 amino acids.

This clone was detected a few times. The chain couples TRBV7-2 to TRBJ2-1; the match to TRBD2 covers 8 bases. CDR3 length equals 15 residues. J gave up 8 bases and V 2 bases, and 8 bases lay outside the gene matches. From germline, CDR1 is SGHTA and CDR2 FQGNSA. The CDR3 nucleotides read TGTGCCAGCAGCTTATTCGGGGTTAGCGGGGATGAGCAGTTCTTC. Encoded protein: CASSLFGVSGDEQFF.

The J gene is TRBJ1-1, the V gene TRBV5-1; D unresolved. The CDR3 sequence is 12 residues long. CDR1 is SGHRS and CDR2 is YFSETQ in the germline V gene. Trimming removed 2 bases at V and 10 bases at J, with 12 bases between. The CDR3 here is CASSLKMRGAFF. The DNA of the CDR3 is TGCGCCAGCAGCTTAAAGATGCGAGGAGCTTTCTTT. Together with reference TRBV5-1 and TRBJ1-1, the CDR3 gives the full variable domain: KAGVTQTPRYLIKTRGQQVTLSCSPISGHRSVSWYQQTPGQGLQFLFEYFSETQRNKGNFPGRFSGRQFSNSRSEMNVSTLELGDSALYLCASSLKMRGAFFGQGTRLTVV.

This chain connects TRBV29-1 to TRBJ1-2, with 7 nucleotides matching TRBD1. V was clipped by 6 bases and J by 8 bases; unmatched bases: 12. The V gene's germline CDR1 is SQVTM and CDR2 ANQGSEA. The CDR3 loop spans 13 amino acids. The CDR3 nucleotides are TGCAGCGTCTTCGTAAAGGGGGCCCTCGGCTACACCTTC. Translation: CSVFVKGALGYTF. Complete variable domain (other parts from reference TRBV29-1 and TRBJ1-2): SAVISQKPSRDICQRGTSLTIQCQVDSQVTMMFWYRQQPGQSLTLIATANQGSEATYESGFVIDKFPISRPNLTFSTLTVSNMSPEDSSIYLCSVFVKGALGYTFGSGTRLTVV.

A few counts support this clone. This chain joins TRBV28 and TRBJ2-3; TRBD1 is a possible D gene (6 bases). The V end lost 6 bases, the J end lost 4 bases, and 17 bases lay between the germline ends. Looked up from germline, CDR1 is MDHEN and CDR2 is SYDVKM. The CDR3 loop spans 15 amino acids. The CDR3 loop reads CASSLSTGFADTQYF. In DNA form, the CDR3 reads TGTGCCAGCAGCCTATCAACAGGGTTTGCAGATACGCAGTATTTT. The whole variable domain, filled in from reference TRBV28 and TRBJ2-3, reads DVKVTQSSRYLVKRTGEKVFLECVQDMDHENMFWYRQDPGLGLRLIYFSYDVKMKEKGDIPEGYSVSREKKERFSLILESASTNQTSMYLCASSLSTGFADTQYFGPGTRLTVL.